These 19 T cell receptor beta chains originate from one sample sequenced in a study of long-term antiretroviral therapy in people with HIV. The immunoSEQ assay was v3.0, run at survey level. Sequencing used immunoSEQ multiplex PCR; TCRdb keeps in-frame clones, though not all of them. The sample includes about 25,000 clones, 80% to 90% seen only once; the top ten take approximately 15%. The material sequenced was unsorted PBMCs, taken 1.2 years after starting antiretroviral therapy. The receptor source for this set is a man aged 50 or older with HIV.

The chain employs TRBV5-1 and TRBJ2-1; 9 bases map to TRBD1. This CDR3 has 13 residues. After removal of 4 bases from V and 6 bases from J, the junction contained 2 bases not matched to a gene. CDR1 is SGHRS and CDR2 is YFSETQ in the germline V gene. The CDR3 coding sequence is TGCGCCAGCAGCGCGACAGGGGGCAATGAGCAGTTCTTC. It translates to CASSATGGNEQFF.

The CDR3 sequence: CASSEAWGYYEQYF. CDR3 bases: TGTGCCAGCAGTGAAGCCTGGGGGTACTACGAGCAGTACTTC. This chain uses TRBV6-1 with TRBJ2-7; the D call may be TRBD1 or TRBD2 (5 bases each). The ends were cut back, 0 bases at V and 3 bases at J, with 9 bases in the middle. The V gene's germline CDR1 is MNHNS and CDR2 SASEGT. CDR3 length equals 14 residues.

The rearrangement uses TRBV30 and TRBJ1-5, with no clear D. Germline V lookup: CDR1 GTSNPN, CDR2 SVGIG (reference sequence). The CDR3 spans 13 residues. V dropped 1 base and J dropped 3 bases, with 7 bases sitting between them. CDR3 protein: CAWSESSNQPQHF. CDR3 sequence (DNA): TGTGCCTGGAGTGAGTCGTCCAATCAGCCCCAGCATTTT.

This clone was recorded only once. J is TRBJ1-4 and V is TRBV11-1; D not certain. V lost 2 bases and J lost 7, with 8 bases in between. Germline V gene lookup returns CDR1 SGHAT and CDR2 FQDESV (reference sequence). CDR3 length: 13 amino acids. This CDR3 reads CASSLRSGEKLFF. As DNA, the CDR3 is TGTGCCAGCAGCTTAAGAAGCGGTGAAAAACTGTTTTTT. Together with reference TRBV11-1 and TRBJ1-4, the CDR3 gives the full variable domain: EAEVAQSPRYKITEKSQAVAFWCDPISGHATLYWYRQILGQGPELLVQFQDESVVDDSQLPKDRFSAERLKGVDSTLKIQPAELGDSAMYLCASSLRSGEKLFFGSGTQLSVL.

This clone was picked up one time. This chain uses TRBV5-1 with TRBJ1-4; 8 bases line up with TRBD1. V was clipped by 0 bases and J by 8 bases; unmatched bases: 6. This CDR3 contains 15 residues. In germline, CDR1 is SGHRS, CDR2 YFSETQ. DNA of the CDR3: TGCGCCAGCAGCTTGGGCGACAGGGGACGAGAAAAACTGTTTTTT. It yields the protein CASSLGDRGREKLFF.

This clone is a singleton in its sample. The gene calls are TRBV15 and TRBJ1-1; 10 bases match TRBD1. The CDR3 runs 19 residues. Germline V gene data show CDR1 as LNHNV and CDR2 as YYDKDF (reference sequence). With 1 base clipped from V and 0 bases from J, the junction kept 11 bases outside the gene matches. DNA of the CDR3: TGTGCCACCAGCAGAGCTAGACAGGGGGCTGGGTACATGAACACTGAAGCTTTCTTT. Its protein is CATSRARQGAGYMNTEAFF.

CDR3 coding DNA: TGTGCCAGCAGTCCAGGGGGGGTCGCCACTGAAGCTTTCTTT. Its protein product is CASSPGGVATEAFF. V and J are TRBV28 and TRBJ1-1, with 7 bases aligning to TRBD1. Germline CDR1 is MDHEN and CDR2 is SYDVKM. This CDR3 is 14 amino acids long. Losses at the gene ends were 5 bases for V and 4 bases for J; bases not matched to a gene: 7.

The chain combines TRBV7-9 with TRBJ1-4; 7 nucleotides align to TRBD1. Germline trimming cut 3 bases from V and 0 bases from J; bases unmatched to any gene: 7. Germline CDR1 and CDR2: SEHNR and FQNEAQ (reference sequence). This CDR3 region has 17 residues. The CDR3 loop is CASSLWQGVTTNEKLFF. CDR3 in DNA: TGTGCCAGCAGCTTGTGGCAGGGGGTGACAACTAATGAAAAACTGTTTTTT.

The chain carries TRBV5-1 and TRBJ1-2; D unclear. The germline V and J ends were trimmed by 4 bases and 4 bases, with 8 bases remaining between them. CDR3 size: 12 residues. CDR1 SGHRS and CDR2 YFSETQ come from the germline V gene. The DNA for the CDR3 is TGCGCCAGCAGCCCAGACATCTATGGCTACACCTTC. Protein product: CASSPDIYGYTF.

The chain links TRBV11-2 to TRBJ1-2, with a possible D match to TRBD1 (6 bases). V shed 1 base and J shed 8 bases, with 14 bases lying between them. Germline values: CDR1 SGHAT, CDR2 FQNNGV. The CDR3 totals 14 residues. Written as DNA, the CDR3 is TGTGCCAGCAGCTTAGCGGACAGCGTCTCGGGCTACACCTTC. It specifies CASSLADSVSGYTF.

V gene TRBV5-1 combines with J gene TRBJ2-1, with 12 positions matching TRBD1. The CDR3 has 19 residues. Unmatched junction bases numbered 12, after V lost 0 bases and J lost 5 bases. The germline CDR1 and CDR2 sequences are SGHRS and YFSETQ. CDR3 amino acids: CASSLARGTGGWVDNEQFF. DNA of the CDR3: TGCGCCAGCAGCTTGGCCAGAGGGACAGGGGGCTGGGTAGACAATGAGCAGTTCTTC.

The rearrangement uses TRBV28 and TRBJ1-2; D ambiguous. V was shortened by 6 bases and J by 0 bases, with 8 bases between the two germline ends. CDR1 MDHEN and CDR2 SYDVKM come from the germline V gene. The CDR3 contains 13 residues. CDR3 DNA: TGTGCCAGCAGACTTTCAGCTAACTATGGCTACACCTTC. It codes for CASRLSANYGYTF.

This clone came up once. The chain joins TRBV7-9 to TRBJ1-1; 7 nucleotides align to TRBD1. Trimming at V came to 5 bases and at J to 0 bases, leaving 6 bases not matched to a gene. Germline CDR1 and CDR2: SEHNR and FQNEAQ (reference sequence). The CDR3 is 15 residues long. CDR3 loop: CASSPWTGMNTEAFF. The CDR3 DNA sequence: TGTGCCAGCAGCCCGTGGACAGGCATGAACACTGAAGCTTTCTTT. Using reference TRBV7-9 and TRBJ1-1 for the parts outside the CDR3, the full variable domain is DTGVSQNPRHKITKRGQNVTFRCDPISEHNRLYWYRQTLGQGPEFLTYFQNEAQLEKSRLLSDRFSAERPKGSFSTLEIQRTEQGDSAMYLCASSPWTGMNTEAFFGQGTRLTVV.

The J gene is TRBJ2-3, the V gene TRBV7-3; D possibly corresponds to TRBD1 (6 bases). The CDR3 has 15 residues. V lost 4 bases and J 1 base, leaving 12 bases between the germline ends. The germline gives CDR1 SGHTA, CDR2 FQGTGA. This chain's CDR3 is CASSSTGRRTDTQYF. DNA for the CDR3: TGTGCCAGCAGCTCGACAGGACGCCGCACAGATACGCAGTATTTT.

This clone was found a few times. The gene calls are TRBV13 and TRBJ2-7; D unclear. The V end lost 2 bases, the J end lost 7 bases, and 9 bases lay between the germline ends. Germline V gives CDR1 PRHDT, CDR2 FYEKMQ (reference sequence). The length of the CDR3 is 12 residues. CDR3 nucleotide sequence: TGTGCCAGCAGCTTAAGTTCAGAAGAGCAGTACTTC. Its protein product is CASSLSSEEQYF.

Worth noting for this clone: This sample also contains other DNA sequences that code for the same CDR3. The V call is TRBV6-5, the J call TRBJ1-2; D gene uncertain. V lost 1 base, J lost 5 bases, and 17 bases lay in between. The CDR3 covers 16 residues. CDR1 and CDR2 from the germline V gene are MNHEY and SVGAGI. Written as DNA, the CDR3 is TGTGCCAGCAGTTACTTTCGGGCAGCTTCCACATATGGCTACACCTTC. Its protein is CASSYFRAASTYGYTF.

V gene TRBV6-5 combines with J gene TRBJ2-3; D perhaps matches TRBD1 (5 bases). Germline values: CDR1 MNHEY, CDR2 SVGAGI. The CDR3 consists of 16 residues. V was clipped by 4 bases and J by 1 base, with 15 bases between them. Here the CDR3 reads CASSSSGRARTDTQYF. The CDR3 region has the DNA TGTGCCAGCAGTTCCTCGGGCAGGGCGCGCACAGATACGCAGTATTTT.

The V and J genes are TRBV4-1 and TRBJ1-5; 12 bases are a match to TRBD1. CDR1 and CDR2 from the germline V gene are MGHRA and YSYEKL. J was trimmed by 0 bases and V by 0 bases; bases with no gene match: 9. The CDR3 contains 20 residues. The CDR3 sequence is CASSQDGGQGAGYSNQPQHF. The CDR3 DNA reads TGCGCCAGCAGCCAAGATGGGGGACAGGGGGCAGGCTATAGCAATCAGCCCCAGCATTTT.

This chain connects TRBV5-4 to TRBJ1-2; 7 bases are a match to TRBD1. This CDR3 comprises 13 residues. Germline V CDR1 and CDR2: SGHNT, YYREEE (reference sequence). V trimming: 2 bases; J trimming: 7 bases; junction bases outside the gene matches: 5. The chain's CDR3 is CASSFRQGGGYTF. The CDR3 coding sequence is TGTGCCAGCAGCTTTAGACAGGGAGGTGGCTACACCTTC.